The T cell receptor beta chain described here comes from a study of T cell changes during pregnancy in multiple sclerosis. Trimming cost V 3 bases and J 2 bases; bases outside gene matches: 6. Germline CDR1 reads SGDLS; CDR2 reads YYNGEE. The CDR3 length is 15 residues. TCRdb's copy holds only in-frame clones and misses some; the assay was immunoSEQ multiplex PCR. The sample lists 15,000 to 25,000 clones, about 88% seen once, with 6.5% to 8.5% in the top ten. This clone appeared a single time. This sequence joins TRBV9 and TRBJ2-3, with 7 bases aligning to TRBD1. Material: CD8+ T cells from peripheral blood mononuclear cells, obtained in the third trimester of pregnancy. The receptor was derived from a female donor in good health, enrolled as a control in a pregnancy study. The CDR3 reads CASSARGRNTDTQYF. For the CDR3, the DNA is TGTGCCAGCAGCGCAAGGGGGCGAAACACAGATACGCAGTATTTT.